A selection of T cell receptor beta chains follows, all from one sample in a study of cytomegalovirus exposure and HLA in healthy donors. Assay used: immunoSEQ multiplex PCR; TCRdb lists only in-frame clones, some missing. The table has about 98,000 clones, roughly 87% seen once; the top ten hold 3% to 4.5%. The sequenced sample was PBMCs. Source of these receptors: a young woman in good health and CMV-seronegative. Each CDR3 is given with its conserved first and last residue. D genes are given only for firm matches. Part of the rows lack a size; the others show once, few, many or a class for expanded clones.

j_call clone_size v_call d_call cdr3_nt cdr3_aa
TRBJ1-2 . TRBV10-3 . TGTGCCACCCGCGACAGTGGCTACACCTTC CATRDSGYTF
TRBJ2-1 . TRBV5-1 . TGCGCCAGCAGCTTAGGGCCGGACTATGAGCAGTTCTTC CASSLGPDYEQFF
TRBJ1-4 . TRBV10-3 TRBD1 TGTGCCATCAAAGGGGACAGTAGAGAAAAACTGTTTTTT CAIKGDSREKLFF
TRBJ2-7 . TRBV7-2 TRBD1 TGTGCCAGCAGCTTAGCAGTCCCACCGACCACAGGGGAAGAGGACGAGCAGTACTTC CASSLAVPPTTGEEDEQYF
TRBJ1-1 . TRBV28 . TGTGCCAGCCTTCCCGTCGGCGGGTCAGGAGTTGAAGCTTTCTTT CASLPVGGSGVEAFF
TRBJ2-7 . TRBV28 . TGTGCCAGCAGGACAGGAAGCTCCTACGAGCAGTACTTC CASRTGSSYEQYF
TRBJ2-3 once TRBV28 . TGTGCCAGCAGTTTACGCGGGGAGAGCACAGATACGCAGTATTTT CASSLRGESTDTQYF
TRBJ1-4 . TRBV7-9 TRBD1 TGTGCCAGCAGCGGCGGACAGGGATTGAGCGGTGAAAAACTGTTTTTT CASSGGQGLSGEKLFF
TRBJ1-1 . TRBV11-1 . TGTGCCAGCAGCTTAGACCCGGGGGACACTGAAGCTTTCTTT CASSLDPGDTEAFF
TRBJ2-1 . TRBV7-2 TRBD2 TGTGCCAGCAGCCTGAGGCCGGGACTAGCTCTAGGCAATGAGCAGTTCTTC CASSLRPGLALGNEQFF
TRBJ2-1 . TRBV9 . TGTGCCAGCAGCGTAGGGACACGGTACAATGAGCAGTTCTTC CASSVGTRYNEQFF
TRBJ2-7 . TRBV6-4 . TGTGCCAGCAGTCCGTACAGGAGCTCCTACGAGCAGTACTTC CASSPYRSSYEQYF
TRBJ2-7 . TRBV4-1 . TGCGCCAGCAGCCAAGGGGCATTGGTTTACGAGCAGTACTTC CASSQGALVYEQYF
TRBJ2-1 . TRBV6-1 . TGTGCCAGCAGTGAAGTTGGCGGGCCCTGGGATGAGCAGTTCTTC CASSEVGGPWDEQFF
TRBJ1-5 . TRBV7-2 . TGTGCCAGCAGCTTAGTGGGGGCCGGGCAGCCCCAGCATTTT CASSLVGAGQPQHF
TRBJ1-5 . TRBV11-2 . TGTGCCAGCAGCTTAGAGGTAGGGGCGCAAAATCAGCCCCAGCATTTT CASSLEVGAQNQPQHF
TRBJ2-2 . TRBV28 . TGTGCCAGCAGTCCGCAGGGCCCGAACACCGGGGAGCTGTTTTTT CASSPQGPNTGELFF
TRBJ2-5 . TRBV7-3 TRBD1 TGTGCCAGCAGCTCCAACCCTCCTCAGGGGGCAGGAGAGACCCAGTACTTC CASSSNPPQGAGETQYF
TRBJ2-1 . TRBV4-1 TRBD1 TGCGCCAGCAGCCCCCCTGGGGCAGGGGGTCTTCATGAGCAGTTCTTC CASSPPGAGGLHEQFF
TRBJ2-7 . TRBV11-3 TRBD1 TGTGCCAGCAGCTTCGACAGGGACTACGAGCAGTACTTC CASSFDRDYEQYF
TRBJ2-2 . TRBV10-3 TRBD1 TGTGCCATCAGCCCCCGGGACAGGGGGTCTGGCGGGGAGCTGTTTTTT CAISPRDRGSGGELFF
TRBJ1-6 . TRBV19 . TGTGCCAGTAGTATCCTGACTTCAAGACCCCTCCACTTT CASSILTSRPLHF
TRBJ1-5 . TRBV7-8 . TGTGCCAGCAGCTTAGGGACAGTCGGTAGCAATCAGCCCCAGCATTTT CASSLGTVGSNQPQHF
TRBJ2-7 . TRBV5-5 TRBD2 TGTGCCAGCAGCTGGGGGACTAGCGGGAGTCGTGAGCAGTACTTC CASSWGTSGSREQYF
TRBJ2-7 . TRBV7-2 . TGTGCCAGCAGCGCTCGGGGGTCCTACGAGCAGTACTTC CASSARGSYEQYF
TRBJ1-5 . TRBV20-1 TRBD1 TGCAGTGCTGAGGACAGGGCGACCCAGCATTTT CSAEDRATQHF
TRBJ2-7 . TRBV5-1 TRBD2 TGCGCCAGTAGGGAGGGAACTCCCAGCCCCTACGAGCAGTACTTC CASREGTPSPYEQYF
TRBJ1-2 . TRBV14 . TGTGCCAGCAGCCAACTCCGGGGGACTCCGGACGGCTACACCTTC CASSQLRGTPDGYTF
TRBJ1-4 . TRBV6-1 TRBD1 TGTGCCAGCAGTGAAGGATGGACAGGGAATAATGAAAAACTGTTTTTT CASSEGWTGNNEKLFF
TRBJ1-2 . TRBV5-1 TRBD1 TGCGCCAGCAGCAGAGGGACAGCCCCCTCTCACTATGGCTACACCTTC CASSRGTAPSHYGYTF
TRBJ1-6 . TRBV5-1 . TGCGCCAGCAGCAGCCGGAACGGCGGGGCTAATTCACCCCTCCACTTT CASSSRNGGANSPLHF
TRBJ1-1 . TRBV19 TRBD1 TGTGCCAGTAGCCCGGACAGGACGAACACTGAAGCTTTCTTT CASSPDRTNTEAFF
TRBJ2-2 . TRBV27 TRBD2 TGTGCCAGCAGTAAGGACGGGAGGGCCTTAGTGGGGGAGCTGTTTTTT CASSKDGRALVGELFF
TRBJ2-5 . TRBV4-2 TRBD2 TGTGCCAGCAGCCAAGAAGTGGGCGGGGGGGTACTTGGGACCCAGTACTTC CASSQEVGGGVLGTQYF
TRBJ2-7 . TRBV27 TRBD2 TGTGCCAGCAGTCCGACTAGCGGGGGTTACGAGCAGTACTTC CASSPTSGGYEQYF
TRBJ2-6 few TRBV2 . TGTGCCAGCATAGGAGACTCTGGGGCCAACGTCCTGACTTTC CASIGDSGANVLTF
TRBJ1-2 . TRBV2 . TGTGCCATCCAGGCGGACAGTTCGTATGGCTACACCTTC CAIQADSSYGYTF
TRBJ1-1 . TRBV5-4 . TGTGCCAGCAGCTTGGGAATAGAAACGCATACTGAAGCTTTCTTT CASSLGIETHTEAFF
TRBJ1-3 . TRBV6-5 . TGTGCCAGCAGCGGGGTCTCTGGAAACACCATATATTTT CASSGVSGNTIYF
TRBJ1-1 . TRBV7-9 . TGTGCCAGCAGCTTGGGGACAACTGAAGCTTTCTTT CASSLGTTEAFF
TRBJ2-7 . TRBV13 . TGTGCCAGCAGCCGTAATCTAGATGTCAGGTACTTC CASSRNLDVRYF
TRBJ2-1 . TRBV25-1 TRBD2 TGTGCCAGCAGTGATTTTCGGCTAGCGGGAGGCGATGAGCAGTTCTTC CASSDFRLAGGDEQFF
TRBJ2-3 . TRBV5-1 . TGCGCCAGCAGCCTTCGCGGCTTGGGTGCCGATACGCAGTATTTT CASSLRGLGADTQYF
TRBJ2-1 . TRBV5-4 . TGTGCCAGCAGCTTGGGGACTGGAGGGCCGGGTGAGCAGTTCTTC CASSLGTGGPGEQFF
TRBJ1-1 . TRBV5-1 TRBD1 TGCGCCAGCAGCCCGGGGCAGGGGGGCTGGAACACTGAAGCTTTCTTT CASSPGQGGWNTEAFF
TRBJ2-1 . TRBV7-2 TRBD1 TGTGCCAGCAGCTTCTTTTTCCGGACAGGGGCAGGATCCTACAATGAGCAGTTCTTC CASSFFFRTGAGSYNEQFF